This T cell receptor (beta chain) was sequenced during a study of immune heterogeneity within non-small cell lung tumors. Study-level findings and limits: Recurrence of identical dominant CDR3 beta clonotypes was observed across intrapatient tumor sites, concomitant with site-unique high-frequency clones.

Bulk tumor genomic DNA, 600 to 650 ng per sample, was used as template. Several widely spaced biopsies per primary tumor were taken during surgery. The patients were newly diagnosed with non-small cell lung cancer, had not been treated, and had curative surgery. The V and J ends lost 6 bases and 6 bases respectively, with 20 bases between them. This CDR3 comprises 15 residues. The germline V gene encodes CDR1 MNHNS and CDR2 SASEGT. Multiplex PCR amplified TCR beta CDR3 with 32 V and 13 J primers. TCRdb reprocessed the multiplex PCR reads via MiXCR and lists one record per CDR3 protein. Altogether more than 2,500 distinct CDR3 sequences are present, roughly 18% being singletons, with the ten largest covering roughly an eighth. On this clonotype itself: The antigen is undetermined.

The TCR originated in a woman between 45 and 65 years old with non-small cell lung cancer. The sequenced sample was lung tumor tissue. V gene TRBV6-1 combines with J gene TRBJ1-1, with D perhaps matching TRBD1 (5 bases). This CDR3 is CASSRPLRGIAEAFF. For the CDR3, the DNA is TGTGCCAGCAGCCGGCCTTTAAGGGGCATAGCTGAAGCTTTCTTT.